This is a list of T cell receptor beta chains from one sample in a study of blood T cells in healthy people across ages. A single record per CDR3 protein comes from TCRdb applying MiXCR to the 5' RACE reads. The sample yields roughly 2 million distinct CDR3 sequences, about 49% seen once. Material for sequencing was blood. These receptors were collected from a woman aged 40 to 49 in good health. Both conserved end residues are part of each CDR3. Each record gives: CDR3 length, D gene, V gene, J gene, clone size, CDR3 protein, CDR3 DNA. The D gene is left open where the match is weak. Where a row states a size, it is once, few, many or the class of an expanded clone; other rows omit it.

cdr3_length: 12; d_call: .; v_call: TRBV27; j_call: TRBJ2-7; clone_size: few; cdr3_aa: CASRRQDYEQYF; cdr3_nt: TGTGCCAGCAGGCGACAGGACTACGAGCAGTACTTC
cdr3_length: 18; d_call: .; v_call: TRBV27; j_call: TRBJ2-5; clone_size: .; cdr3_aa: CASSLHAEDYNSVETQYF; cdr3_nt: TGTGCCAGCAGTTTACATGCCGAGGACTACAATTCAGTAGAGACCCAGTACTTC
cdr3_length: 14; d_call: .; v_call: TRBV24-1; j_call: TRBJ1-2; clone_size: .; cdr3_aa: CATSDLGTNYGYTF; cdr3_nt: TGTGCCACCAGTGACCTCGGTACTAACTATGGCTACACCTTC
cdr3_length: 18; d_call: TRBD2; v_call: TRBV6-1; j_call: TRBJ2-6; clone_size: .; cdr3_aa: CASSVLAGVEFGANVLTF; cdr3_nt: TGTGCCAGCAGTGTGCTAGCGGGGGTGGAATTCGGGGCCAACGTCCTGACTTTC
cdr3_length: 14; d_call: TRBD1; v_call: TRBV11-1; j_call: TRBJ1-2; clone_size: .; cdr3_aa: CASSQDRGVIGYTF; cdr3_nt: TGTGCCAGCAGCCAGGACAGGGGGGTCATTGGCTACACCTTC
cdr3_length: 12; d_call: .; v_call: TRBV7-9; j_call: TRBJ2-3; clone_size: few; cdr3_aa: CASRPLEDTQYF; cdr3_nt: TGTGCCAGCAGACCTTTGGAAGATACGCAGTATTTT
cdr3_length: 12; d_call: .; v_call: TRBV29-1; j_call: TRBJ2-5; clone_size: .; cdr3_aa: CSVAPSSNEQYF; cdr3_nt: TGCAGCGTTGCCCCTTCCTCCAATGAGCAGTACTTC
cdr3_length: 15; d_call: TRBD2; v_call: TRBV20-1; j_call: TRBJ2-7; clone_size: .; cdr3_aa: CSARIERGSSYEQYF; cdr3_nt: TGCAGTGCTAGGATTGAGCGGGGTAGTTCCTACGAGCAGTACTTC
cdr3_length: 13; d_call: .; v_call: TRBV20-1; j_call: TRBJ1-2; clone_size: .; cdr3_aa: CSAVQGRDYGYTF; cdr3_nt: TGCAGTGCGGTTCAGGGGCGAGACTATGGCTACACCTTC
cdr3_length: 17; d_call: .; v_call: TRBV7-9; j_call: TRBJ2-3; clone_size: once; cdr3_aa: CASTKDTREALTDTQYF; cdr3_nt: TGTGCCAGCACCAAGGACACCCGAGAGGCCCTCACAGATACGCAGTATTTT
cdr3_length: 18; d_call: .; v_call: TRBV4-3; j_call: TRBJ2-3; clone_size: .; cdr3_aa: CASSQDSSFRGPIDTQYF; cdr3_nt: TGCGCCAGCAGCCAAGACTCTTCCTTCCGGGGGCCAATAGATACGCAGTATTTT
cdr3_length: 13; d_call: TRBD2; v_call: TRBV20-1; j_call: TRBJ2-3; clone_size: few; cdr3_aa: CSAGAGVTDTQYF; cdr3_nt: TGCAGTGCTGGAGCGGGGGTCACAGATACGCAGTATTTT
cdr3_length: 12; d_call: .; v_call: TRBV28; j_call: TRBJ1-6; clone_size: once; cdr3_aa: CATNSGSSPLHF; cdr3_nt: TGTGCCACCAATTCCGGGAGCTCACCCCTCCACTTT
cdr3_length: 13; d_call: .; v_call: TRBV6-1; j_call: TRBJ2-5; clone_size: .; cdr3_aa: CASSHDRRPTQYF; cdr3_nt: TGTGCCAGCAGCCACGACAGGAGGCCGACCCAGTACTTC
cdr3_length: 13; d_call: .; v_call: TRBV7-9; j_call: TRBJ1-1; clone_size: few; cdr3_aa: CASSLGTETEAFF; cdr3_nt: TGTGCCAGCAGCCTCGGAACAGAGACTGAAGCTTTCTTT
cdr3_length: 13; d_call: TRBD1; v_call: TRBV28; j_call: TRBJ1-2; clone_size: once; cdr3_aa: CASSSGTVHGYTF; cdr3_nt: TGTGCCAGCAGTTCAGGGACAGTTCATGGCTACACCTTC
cdr3_length: 14; d_call: TRBD1; v_call: TRBV12-3/TRBV12-4; j_call: TRBJ1-2; clone_size: .; cdr3_aa: CASSFTGGRDGYTF; cdr3_nt: TGTGCCAGCAGTTTCACAGGGGGAAGGGATGGCTACACCTTC
cdr3_length: 17; d_call: TRBD2; v_call: TRBV7-8; j_call: TRBJ2-6; clone_size: .; cdr3_aa: CASSFSGFSSGANVLTF; cdr3_nt: TGTGCCAGCAGCTTTAGCGGGTTCAGCTCTGGGGCCAACGTCCTGACTTTC
cdr3_length: 15; d_call: .; v_call: TRBV6-2/TRBV6-3; j_call: TRBJ1-2; clone_size: .; cdr3_aa: CASLSSGHGNYGYTF; cdr3_nt: TGTGCCAGCCTCTCCTCAGGGCACGGTAACTATGGCTACACCTTC
cdr3_length: 16; d_call: .; v_call: TRBV28; j_call: TRBJ2-1; clone_size: .; cdr3_aa: CASSPVGIGRGNEQFF; cdr3_nt: TGTGCCAGCAGTCCCGTCGGGATAGGACGAGGCAATGAGCAGTTCTTC
cdr3_length: 15; d_call: TRBD1; v_call: TRBV4-1; j_call: TRBJ1-4; clone_size: .; cdr3_aa: CASGQGGTEYEKLFF; cdr3_nt: TGCGCCAGCGGCCAAGGTGGGACAGAATATGAAAAACTGTTTTTT
cdr3_length: 14; d_call: .; v_call: TRBV7-6; j_call: TRBJ2-5; clone_size: once; cdr3_aa: CASSVVWGQETQYF; cdr3_nt: TGTGCCAGCAGCGTAGTATGGGGCCAAGAGACCCAGTACTTC
cdr3_length: 12; d_call: .; v_call: TRBV7-2; j_call: TRBJ2-3; clone_size: .; cdr3_aa: CASSPNWDTQYF; cdr3_nt: TGTGCCAGCAGCCCCAACTGGGATACGCAGTATTTT
cdr3_length: 14; d_call: .; v_call: TRBV7-2; j_call: TRBJ2-7; clone_size: .; cdr3_aa: CASSFDVGYNEQYF; cdr3_nt: TGTGCCAGCAGCTTCGACGTGGGGTACAATGAGCAGTACTTC
cdr3_length: 16; d_call: .; v_call: TRBV12-3/TRBV12-4; j_call: TRBJ1-2; clone_size: .; cdr3_aa: CASSLPSGELPYGYTF; cdr3_nt: TGTGCCAGCAGTTTACCTTCAGGGGAGCTACCTTATGGCTACACCTTC
cdr3_length: 10; d_call: TRBD1; v_call: TRBV12-3/TRBV12-4; j_call: TRBJ2-1; clone_size: few; cdr3_aa: CASQGFEQFF; cdr3_nt: TGTGCCTCACAGGGGTTCGAGCAGTTCTTC
cdr3_length: 14; d_call: TRBD2; v_call: TRBV20-1; j_call: TRBJ2-1; clone_size: few; cdr3_aa: CSAPPLTSGNEQFF; cdr3_nt: TGCAGTGCCCCTCCCCTGACTAGCGGGAATGAGCAGTTCTTC
cdr3_length: 16; d_call: TRBD2; v_call: TRBV2; j_call: TRBJ2-5; clone_size: .; cdr3_aa: CASSGASGVTRETQYF; cdr3_nt: TGTGCCAGCAGTGGGGCGAGCGGGGTTACACGAGAGACCCAGTACTTC
cdr3_length: 13; d_call: TRBD1; v_call: TRBV4-3; j_call: TRBJ2-7; clone_size: .; cdr3_aa: CASSLQDRLEQYF; cdr3_nt: TGCGCCAGCAGCCTACAGGACAGGCTCGAGCAGTACTTC
cdr3_length: 16; d_call: TRBD2; v_call: TRBV7-2; j_call: TRBJ2-7; clone_size: .; cdr3_aa: CASSPGRVAGAYEQYF; cdr3_nt: TGTGCCAGCAGCCCCGGTAGGGTAGCGGGGGCCTACGAGCAGTACTTC
cdr3_length: 15; d_call: .; v_call: TRBV10-1; j_call: TRBJ2-7; clone_size: few; cdr3_aa: CASTPRLDYSYEQYF; cdr3_nt: TGCGCCAGCACTCCAAGGTTGGACTACTCCTACGAGCAGTACTTC
cdr3_length: 15; d_call: .; v_call: TRBV7-2; j_call: TRBJ1-2; clone_size: .; cdr3_aa: CASSLDFGGLYGYTF; cdr3_nt: TGTGCCAGCAGCTTAGATTTTGGGGGACTCTATGGCTACACCTTC
cdr3_length: 16; d_call: .; v_call: TRBV4-2; j_call: TRBJ1-5; clone_size: .; cdr3_aa: CASSQDHWQGRQPQHF; cdr3_nt: TGTGCCAGCAGCCAAGATCATTGGCAGGGCCGACAGCCCCAGCATTTT
cdr3_length: 14; d_call: .; v_call: TRBV6-6; j_call: TRBJ1-2; clone_size: .; cdr3_aa: CASMIIPGHLLYTF; cdr3_nt: TGTGCCAGCATGATAATCCCGGGACACTTGCTCTACACCTTC
cdr3_length: 15; d_call: .; v_call: TRBV4-1; j_call: TRBJ1-2; clone_size: .; cdr3_aa: CASSQAESGYYGYTF; cdr3_nt: TGCGCCAGCAGCCAGGCAGAGTCAGGATACTATGGCTACACCTTC
cdr3_length: 15; d_call: TRBD2; v_call: TRBV20-1; j_call: TRBJ2-7; clone_size: .; cdr3_aa: CSARDRRWGGYEQYF; cdr3_nt: TGCAGTGCTAGAGATCGACGGTGGGGGGGGTACGAGCAGTACTTC
cdr3_length: 15; d_call: .; v_call: TRBV18; j_call: TRBJ1-5; clone_size: .; cdr3_aa: CASSPGGGLNQPQHF; cdr3_nt: TGTGCCAGCTCACCGGGCGGGGGCCTGAATCAGCCCCAGCATTTT